These T cell receptor beta chains were read from a single sample in a study of T cell repertoires in cytomegalovirus infection. TCRdb re-derived calls from the reads in MiXCR, one entry per CDR3 protein. The sample lists 200,000 to 300,000 distinct CDR3 sequences, less than 9.5% occurring once. The sample consisted of PBMCs. Receptors originate from a human donor in good health (CMV status not recorded). Some clones in this sample may be carry-over from other donors' samples. Both conserved end residues are part of each CDR3. Fields, in order: D gene, clone size, J gene, V gene, CDR3 protein, CDR3 DNA. The D gene is left open where the match is weak. Clone size appears in some rows only: once, few, many, or a class for an expanded clone.

>NA|NA|TRBJ2-3|TRBV5-1
CASSLAGMGTDTQYF
TGCGCCAGCAGCTTGGCAGGGATGGGAACAGATACGCAGTATTTT
>TRBD1|many|TRBJ1-6|TRBV12-3/TRBV12-4
CASRTGGTPLHF
TGTGCCAGCAGGACAGGGGGGACACCCCTCCACTTT
>TRBD1|many|TRBJ2-7|TRBV7-2
CASSSSKTGITIYEQYF
TGTGCCAGCAGCTCATCCAAGACAGGGATCACTATCTACGAGCAGTACTTC
>TRBD1|many|TRBJ1-6|TRBV7-8
CASRRAGGASPLHF
TGTGCCAGCAGGAGAGCAGGGGGCGCGTCACCCCTCCACTTT
>NA|many|TRBJ2-1|TRBV12-3/TRBV12-4
CASGISYNEQFF
TGTGCCAGCGGGATTAGCTACAATGAGCAGTTCTTC
>TRBD1|many|TRBJ2-7|TRBV6-2/TRBV6-3
CASSTGTGGEQYF
TGTGCCAGCTCAACCGGGACAGGGGGCGAGCAGTACTTC
>TRBD1|many|TRBJ1-1|TRBV19
CASSWGQGAITEAFF
TGTGCCAGTAGTTGGGGTCAGGGGGCGATCACTGAAGCTTTCTTT
>TRBD1|many|TRBJ2-7|TRBV7-2
CASSLGGTGGSEQYF
TGTGCCAGCAGCTTAGGGGGGACAGGGGGCTCCGAGCAGTACTTC
>NA|many|TRBJ2-6|TRBV7-2
CASRSGFGTSGANVLTF
TGTGCCAGCCGCTCGGGGTTTGGGACCTCTGGGGCCAACGTCCTGACTTTC
>NA|many|TRBJ2-7|TRBV7-2
CASSPLDGPVYEQYF
TGTGCCAGCAGTCCTTTAGACGGCCCCGTCTACGAGCAGTACTTC
>TRBD1|NA|TRBJ1-1|TRBV28
CASSWLGQGSGTEAFF
TGTGCCAGCAGTTGGTTGGGACAGGGATCGGGCACTGAAGCTTTCTTT
>NA|many|TRBJ2-5|TRBV2
CASSRDYQETQYF
TGTGCCAGCAGCAGGGACTACCAAGAGACCCAGTACTTC
>TRBD1|NA|TRBJ2-4|TRBV7-9
CASSFGTGTIAKNIQYF
TGTGCCAGCAGCTTCGGGACAGGGACTATAGCCAAAAACATTCAGTACTTC
>NA|NA|TRBJ1-5|TRBV6-1
CASSEAWGYSNQPQHF
TGTGCCAGCAGTGAAGCGTGGGGCTACAGCAATCAGCCCCAGCATTTT
>NA|many|TRBJ2-1|TRBV12-3/TRBV12-4
CASSPRARFNEQFF
TGTGCCAGCAGTCCGAGGGCCCGATTTAATGAGCAGTTCTTC
>NA|NA|TRBJ2-2|TRBV7-8
CASSLATGEIRAGELFF
TGTGCCAGCAGCTTAGCGACGGGAGAGATCAGGGCCGGGGAGCTGTTTTTT
>TRBD1|many|TRBJ2-1|TRBV5-1
CASSLQGGLGSDEQFF
TGCGCCAGCAGCTTACAGGGGGGACTCGGTTCGGATGAGCAGTTCTTC
>NA|many|TRBJ1-6|TRBV7-2
CASSSVPGQRGSPLHF
TGTGCCAGCAGCTCCGTCCCGGGACAAAGGGGTTCACCCCTCCACTTT
>NA|many|TRBJ1-4|TRBV18
CASSSSSGEVQEKLFF
TGTGCCAGCTCATCATCTTCAGGGGAGGTCCAAGAAAAACTGTTTTTT
>NA|many|TRBJ2-3|TRBV7-2
CASSITGHYTDTQYF
TGTGCCAGCAGCATCACAGGGCATTACACAGATACGCAGTATTTT
>TRBD1|many|TRBJ1-1|TRBV7-6
CASSLAQGENTEAFF
TGTGCCAGCAGCTTAGCGCAGGGGGAGAACACTGAAGCTTTCTTT
>NA|many|TRBJ1-4|TRBV4-3
CASSQDWGNEKLFF
TGCGCCAGCAGCCAAGACTGGGGGAATGAAAAACTGTTTTTT
>NA|many|TRBJ2-3|TRBV12-3/TRBV12-4
CASSFGVARDTQYF
TGTGCCAGCAGTTTCGGTGTAGCAAGAGATACGCAGTATTTT
>NA|many|TRBJ1-1|TRBV7-2
CASSSTGMNTEAFF
TGTGCCAGCAGCTCCACAGGAATGAACACTGAAGCTTTCTTT
>TRBD1|many|TRBJ1-1|TRBV6-2/TRBV6-3
CASRRQGPTAAEAFF
TGTGCCAGCAGGCGACAGGGACCCACGGCGGCTGAAGCTTTCTTT
>TRBD1|many|TRBJ2-1|TRBV6-2/TRBV6-3
CASSADREPYNEQFF
TGTGCCAGCAGTGCGGACAGGGAACCCTACAATGAGCAGTTCTTC
>NA|many|TRBJ2-7|TRBV7-2
CASSWDHSSYEQYF
TGTGCCAGCAGTTGGGACCATAGCTCCTACGAGCAGTACTTC
>TRBD1|NA|TRBJ2-7|TRBV7-9
CASSSGQGFHEQYF
TGTGCCAGCAGCTCGGGACAGGGCTTCCACGAGCAGTACTTC
>NA|many|TRBJ2-4|TRBV7-8
CASSLRPDPKNIQYF
TGTGCCAGCAGCTTAAGGCCGGATCCCAAAAACATTCAGTACTTC
>TRBD2|few|TRBJ2-7|TRBV30
CAWSTSGRLEQYF
TGTGCCTGGAGTACTAGCGGGAGGCTCGAGCAGTACTTC
>TRBD1|many|TRBJ1-5|TRBV4-2
CASSQDGQGSNQPQHF
TGTGCCAGCAGCCAAGATGGACAGGGCAGCAATCAGCCCCAGCATTTT
>TRBD2|few|TRBJ2-5|TRBV20-1
CSARDGGSPEETQYF
TGCAGTGCTAGAGACGGCGGGAGTCCGGAAGAGACCCAGTACTTC
>NA|NA|TRBJ1-5|TRBV7-9
CASSLGPAPNQPQHF
TGTGCCAGCAGCTTAGGGCCAGCCCCGAATCAGCCCCAGCATTTT
>NA|NA|TRBJ1-4|TRBV12-3/TRBV12-4
CASRPRQTSNEKLFF
TGTGCCAGCAGACCTCGACAGACCTCTAATGAAAAACTGTTTTTT
>NA|NA|TRBJ1-6|TRBV5-1
CASSLFQSSYNSPLHF
TGCGCCAGCAGCTTGTTCCAGAGCTCCTATAATTCACCCCTCCACTTT
>NA|NA|TRBJ1-2|TRBV28
CASREGGKGYTF
TGTGCCAGCAGAGAAGGGGGGAAAGGCTACACCTTC